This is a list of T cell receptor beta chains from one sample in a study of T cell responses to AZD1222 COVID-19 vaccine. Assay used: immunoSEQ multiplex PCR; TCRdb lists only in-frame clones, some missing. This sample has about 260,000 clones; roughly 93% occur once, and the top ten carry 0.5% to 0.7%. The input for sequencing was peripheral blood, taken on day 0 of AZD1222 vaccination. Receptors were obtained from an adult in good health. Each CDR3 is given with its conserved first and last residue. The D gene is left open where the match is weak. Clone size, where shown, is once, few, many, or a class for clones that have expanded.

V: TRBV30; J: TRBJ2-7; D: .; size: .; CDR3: CAWGDNSEQYF; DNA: TGTGCCTGGGGGGACAACTCCGAGCAGTACTTC
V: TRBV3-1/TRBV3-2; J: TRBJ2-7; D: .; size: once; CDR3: CASSRPGGEQYF; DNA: TGTGCCAGCAGCCGCCCGGGTGGCGAGCAGTACTTC
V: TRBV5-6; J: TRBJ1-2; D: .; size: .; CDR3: CASSAYQPPNYGYTF; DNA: TGTGCCAGCAGCGCCTACCAGCCTCCTAACTATGGCTACACCTTC
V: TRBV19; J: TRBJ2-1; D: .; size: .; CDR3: CASSNTGWGEQFF; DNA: TGTGCCAGTAGTAATACAGGTTGGGGAGAGCAGTTCTTC
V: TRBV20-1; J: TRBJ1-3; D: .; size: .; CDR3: CSAGQGNTIYF; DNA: TGCAGTGCTGGACAGGGAAACACCATATATTTT
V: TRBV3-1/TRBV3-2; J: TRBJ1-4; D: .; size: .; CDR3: CASRKTGIEKLFF; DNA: TGTGCCAGCAGGAAGACGGGGATTGAAAAACTGTTTTTT
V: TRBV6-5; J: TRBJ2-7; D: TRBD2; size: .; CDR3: CASRRPGLAGHEQYF; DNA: TGTGCCAGCAGACGTCCGGGACTAGCGGGACACGAGCAGTACTTC
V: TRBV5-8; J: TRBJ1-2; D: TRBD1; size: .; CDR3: CASSPRGQGSTGYTF; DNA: TGTGCCAGCAGCCCCCGGGGACAGGGAAGTACTGGCTACACCTTC
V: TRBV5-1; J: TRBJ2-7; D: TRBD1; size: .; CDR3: CASRQGTYEQYF; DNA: TGCGCCAGCCGACAGGGGACCTACGAGCAGTACTTC
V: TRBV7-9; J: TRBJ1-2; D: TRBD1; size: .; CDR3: CASSWTGTHGYTF; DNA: TGTGCCAGCAGCTGGACAGGGACCCATGGCTACACCTTC
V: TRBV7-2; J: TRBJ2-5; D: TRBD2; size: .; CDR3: CASSLLGGSSGVRETQYF; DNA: TGTGCCAGCAGCTTACTAGGCGGGAGTTCGGGGGTGAGAGAGACCCAGTACTTC
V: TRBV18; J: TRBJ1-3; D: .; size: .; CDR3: CASSPRIPSSGNTIYF; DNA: TGTGCCAGCTCACCACGCATCCCGAGCTCTGGAAACACCATATATTTT
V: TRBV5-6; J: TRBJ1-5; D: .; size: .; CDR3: CASSLVSSNQPQHF; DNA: TGTGCCAGCAGCTTGGTCAGTAGCAATCAGCCCCAGCATTTT
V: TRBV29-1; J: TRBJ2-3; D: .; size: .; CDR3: CSVAPSSATDTQYF; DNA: TGCAGCGTGGCCCCCTCATCGGCGACAGATACGCAGTATTTT
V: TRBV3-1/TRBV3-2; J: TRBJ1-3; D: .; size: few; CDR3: CASTKGLSGNTIYF; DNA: TGTGCCAGCACCAAGGGGTTATCTGGAAACACCATATATTTT
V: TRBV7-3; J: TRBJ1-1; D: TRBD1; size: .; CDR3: CASSLTGSNTEAFF; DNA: TGTGCCAGCAGCCTGACAGGGTCGAACACTGAAGCTTTCTTT
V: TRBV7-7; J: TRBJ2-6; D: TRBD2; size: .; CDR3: CASSGLAGSGANVLTF; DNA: TGTGCCAGCAGTGGACTAGCGGGTTCTGGGGCCAACGTCCTGACTTTC
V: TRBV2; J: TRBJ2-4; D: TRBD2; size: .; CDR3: CASSGLAGGLYKNIQYF; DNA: TGTGCCAGCTCTGGACTAGCGGGGGGTCTATACAAAAACATTCAGTACTTC
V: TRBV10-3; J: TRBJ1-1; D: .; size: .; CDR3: CAIKGGVNTEAFF; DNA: TGTGCCATCAAGGGGGGGGTGAACACTGAAGCTTTCTTT
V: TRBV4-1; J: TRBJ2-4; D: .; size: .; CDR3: CASSQGALAKNIQYF; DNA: TGCGCCAGCAGCCAAGGAGCCTTAGCCAAAAACATTCAGTACTTC
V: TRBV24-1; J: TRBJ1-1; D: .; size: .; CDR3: CATLNAKGTEAFF; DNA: TGTGCCACCCTGAACGCGAAAGGAACTGAAGCTTTCTTT
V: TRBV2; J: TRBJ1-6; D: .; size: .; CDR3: CASSVGAPLHF; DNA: TGTGCCAGCAGTGTGGGGGCACCCCTCCACTTT
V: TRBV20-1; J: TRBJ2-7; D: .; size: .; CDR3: CSASRQQGMDEQYF; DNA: TGCAGTGCTAGTAGGCAACAGGGCATGGACGAGCAGTACTTC
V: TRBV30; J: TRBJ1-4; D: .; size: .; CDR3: CAWSVGQDNEKLFF; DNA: TGTGCCTGGAGTGTGGGGCAGGATAATGAAAAACTGTTTTTT
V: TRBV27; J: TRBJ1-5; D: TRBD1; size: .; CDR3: CATAGTGNQPQHF; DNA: TGTGCCACCGCCGGGACAGGTAATCAGCCCCAGCATTTT
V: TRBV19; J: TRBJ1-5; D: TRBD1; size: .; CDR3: CATEGAQSNQPQHF; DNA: TGTGCCACCGAGGGGGCGCAAAGCAATCAGCCCCAGCATTTT
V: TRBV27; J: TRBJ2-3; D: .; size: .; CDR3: CASSPGLRGGGTDTQYF; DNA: TGTGCCAGCAGCCCCGGACTTCGAGGGGGGGGCACAGATACGCAGTATTTT
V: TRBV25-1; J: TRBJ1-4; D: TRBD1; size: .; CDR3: CASSDPRTGNEKLFF; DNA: TGTGCCAGCAGTGATCCGCGGACAGGGAATGAAAAACTGTTTTTT
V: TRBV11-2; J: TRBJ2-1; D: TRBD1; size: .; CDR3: CASSYLRDRGRTQFF; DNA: TGTGCCAGCAGCTACCTCCGGGACAGGGGGCGAACGCAGTTCTTC
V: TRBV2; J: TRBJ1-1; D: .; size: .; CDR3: CAKQRDRGNTEAFF; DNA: TGTGCCAAGCAAAGGGACCGGGGGAACACTGAAGCTTTCTTT
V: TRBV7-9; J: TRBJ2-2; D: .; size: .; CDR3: CASSLMTTGELFF; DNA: TGTGCCAGCAGCTTGATGACCACCGGGGAGCTGTTTTTT
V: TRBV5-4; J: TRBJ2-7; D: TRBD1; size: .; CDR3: CASSSGQGGEQYF; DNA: TGTGCCAGCAGCTCCGGACAGGGCGGGGAGCAGTACTTC
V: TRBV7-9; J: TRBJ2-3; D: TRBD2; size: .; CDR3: CASSLTSGHTDTQYF; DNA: TGTGCCAGCAGCTTGACTAGCGGCCACACAGATACGCAGTATTTT
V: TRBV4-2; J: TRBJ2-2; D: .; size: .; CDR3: CASSQGVSGPNTGELFF; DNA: TGTGCCAGCAGCCAAGGGGTGTCGGGTCCTAACACCGGGGAGCTGTTTTTT
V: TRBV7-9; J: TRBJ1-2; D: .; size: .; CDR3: CASSEREGNYGYTF; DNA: TGTGCCAGCAGCGAACGGGAGGGTAACTATGGCTACACCTTC
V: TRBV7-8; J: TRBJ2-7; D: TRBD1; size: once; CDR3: CASSPRTGLTYEQYF; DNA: TGTGCCAGCAGCCCCAGGACAGGGCTAACCTACGAGCAGTACTTC
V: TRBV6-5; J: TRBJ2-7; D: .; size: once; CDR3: CASSHSPGASLGEQYF; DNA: TGTGCCAGCAGTCACTCGCCGGGGGCCTCTTTGGGCGAGCAGTACTTC
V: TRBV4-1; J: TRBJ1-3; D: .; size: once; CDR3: CASSQDLPSGNTIYF; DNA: TGCGCCAGCAGCCAAGATCTTCCCTCTGGAAACACCATATATTTT
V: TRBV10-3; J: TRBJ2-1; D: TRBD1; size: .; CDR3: CAIATRGEQFF; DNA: TGTGCCATTGCGACCAGGGGGGAGCAGTTCTTC
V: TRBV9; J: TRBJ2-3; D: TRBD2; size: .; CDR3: CASSVLAGAGNTDTQYF; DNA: TGTGCCAGCAGCGTGCTAGCGGGAGCGGGAAACACAGATACGCAGTATTTT
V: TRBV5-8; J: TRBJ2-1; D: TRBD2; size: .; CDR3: CASSLHLSGGRSYNEQFF; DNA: TGTGCCAGCAGCTTGCACCTTAGCGGGGGCAGGTCCTACAATGAGCAGTTCTTC
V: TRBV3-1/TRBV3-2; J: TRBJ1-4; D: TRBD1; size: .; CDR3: CASSHFSTGHRRTNEKLFF; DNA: TGTGCCAGCAGCCATTTCTCGACAGGGCACCGGAGAACTAATGAAAAACTGTTTTTT
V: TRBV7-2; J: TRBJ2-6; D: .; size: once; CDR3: CASSLGHGYRANVLTF; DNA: TGTGCCAGCAGCTTAGGGCACGGATACAGGGCCAACGTCCTGACTTTC
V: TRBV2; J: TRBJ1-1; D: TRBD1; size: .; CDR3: CASRAQGARGTEAFF; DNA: TGTGCCAGCAGGGCCCAGGGGGCGAGGGGCACTGAAGCTTTCTTT
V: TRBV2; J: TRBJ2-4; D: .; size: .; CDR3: CASSGRGLAKNIQYF; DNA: TGTGCCAGCAGTGGCAGAGGACTAGCCAAAAACATTCAGTACTTC
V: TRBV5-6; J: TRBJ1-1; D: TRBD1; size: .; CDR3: CASSLALTGTFEAFF; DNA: TGTGCCAGCAGCTTGGCCTTGACAGGGACATTTGAAGCTTTCTTT
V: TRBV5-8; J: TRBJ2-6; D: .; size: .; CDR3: CASSLLGGGPGANVLTF; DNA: TGTGCCAGCAGCTTACTCGGCGGGGGCCCTGGGGCCAACGTCCTGACTTTC
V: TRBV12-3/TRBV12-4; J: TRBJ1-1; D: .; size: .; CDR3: CASSLMANTEAFF; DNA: TGTGCCAGCAGTTTAATGGCGAACACTGAAGCTTTCTTT
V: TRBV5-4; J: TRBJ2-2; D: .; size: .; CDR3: CASSFDGQNTGELFF; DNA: TGTGCCAGCAGCTTTGACGGACAGAACACCGGGGAGCTGTTTTTT
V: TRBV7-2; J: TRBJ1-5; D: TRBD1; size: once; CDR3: CASSLADRLGTPQHF; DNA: TGTGCCAGCAGCTTAGCGGACAGGCTCGGGACGCCCCAGCATTTT
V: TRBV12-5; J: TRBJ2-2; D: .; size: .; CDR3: CASAPGRGAAGELFF; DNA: TGTGCTAGTGCCCCAGGGCGGGGAGCGGCCGGGGAGCTGTTTTTT
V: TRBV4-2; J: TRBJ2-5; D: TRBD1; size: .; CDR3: CASSLQDRGLGYVETQYF; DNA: TGTGCCAGCAGCCTCCAGGACAGGGGGCTGGGTTATGTTGAGACCCAGTACTTC
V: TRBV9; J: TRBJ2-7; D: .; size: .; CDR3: CASSVATGDYEQYF; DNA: TGTGCCAGCAGCGTAGCCACTGGAGACTACGAGCAGTACTTC
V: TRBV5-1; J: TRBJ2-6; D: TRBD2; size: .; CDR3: CASSPGLAGGSGANVLTF; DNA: TGCGCCAGCAGCCCTGGACTAGCGGGAGGGAGTGGGGCCAACGTCCTGACTTTC
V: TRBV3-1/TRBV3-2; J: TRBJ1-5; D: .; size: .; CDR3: CASSQDAGRYQPQHF; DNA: TGTGCCAGCAGCCAAGATGCCGGCAGATATCAGCCCCAGCATTTT
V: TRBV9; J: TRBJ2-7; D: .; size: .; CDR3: CASNPGHGSYEQYF; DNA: TGTGCCAGTAATCCGGGACACGGATCCTACGAGCAGTACTTC
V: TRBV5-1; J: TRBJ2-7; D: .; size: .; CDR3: CASSLSPGSDEQYF; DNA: TGCGCCAGCAGCTTGTCCCCAGGGAGCGACGAGCAGTACTTC
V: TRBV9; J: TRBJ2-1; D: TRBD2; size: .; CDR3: CASSVGTSGSSYNEQFF; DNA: TGTGCCAGCAGCGTCGGGACTAGCGGGAGCTCCTACAATGAGCAGTTCTTC
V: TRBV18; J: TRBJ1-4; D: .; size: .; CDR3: CASSVGMGEKLFF; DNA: TGTGCCAGCTCTGTTGGGATGGGAGAAAAACTGTTTTTT